This T cell receptor beta chain was obtained from a study of blood T cell repertoires in COVID-19. Whole-study context: Whether acute or convalescent, the COVID-19 samples came from the United States, Italy and Spain. Sources were T cells, B-cell-depleted T cells, or PBMCs; the material itself was cDNA or gDNA.

Methods used by the authors: It was from reference gene primer amplification that nucleated cell counts were estimated. Clones were sequenced by immunoSEQ multiplex PCR, and TCRdb holds only the in-frame ones, with some missing. V and J calls and clone size follow that table, whereas D and trimming were derived from the DNA. Of around 270,000 clones in the sample, roughly 84% were seen once. There are 14 residues in the CDR3. The germline V gene has CDR1 SGHNT and CDR2 YYREEE (reference sequence). The V end was cut by 5 bases, the J end by 1 base, with 11 bases between. The source of this sequence is a woman in her forties who had recovered from COVID-19. The material sequenced was peripheral blood. The rearrangement links TRBV5-4 to TRBJ2-3, with TRBD2 as a possible D gene (5 bases). The CDR3 is CASSSGKGTDTQYF. CDR3 nucleotides: TGTGCCAGCAGTTCCGGGAAGGGCACAGATACGCAGTATTTT. Full variable domain (missing parts from reference TRBV5-4 and TRBJ2-3): ETGVTQSPTHLIKTRGQQVTLRCSSQSGHNTVSWYQQALGQGPQFIFQYYREEENGRGNFPPRFSGLQFPNYSSELNVNALELDDSALYLCASSSGKGTDTQYFGPGTRLTVL.